The entry that follows covers one T cell receptor beta chain sequence. The antigen is unknown. This sample was taken from a study of cytomegalovirus exposure and HLA in healthy donors. Study conclusions and caveats: With high specificity and sensitivity, the classifier reportedly diagnosed cytomegalovirus status. A likely sequencing artifact accounted for one observed cluster of highly shared sequence variants. Earlier results showed most TCR beta V segments being productive about 87% or about 30% of the time.

PCR employed 60 Vbeta and 13 Jbeta primers. Authors' data handling: Later, roughly 77 million unique TCR beta chains were counted in an analysis, and some 9.9 million of them were shared. Here immunoSEQ multiplex PCR was the method, and the copy in TCRdb shows in-frame clones only, minus some. D and trimming come from the DNA, and the V and J calls and clone size come from that table. The repertoire holds about 82,000 clones, with over 75% as singletons. The germline gives CDR1 SEHNR, CDR2 FQNEAQ (reference sequence). The V gene end was trimmed by 3 bases and the J gene end by 1 base; junction bases not matched to a gene: 5. The CDR3 loop spans 16 amino acids.

The specimen was PBMCs. J is TRBJ2-2 and V is TRBV7-9, with 7 bases identical to TRBD1. The source is a man aged 50-59 years in good health and CMV-seronegative. The CDR3 DNA reads TGTGCCAGCAGCTTCCTGACAGGGAAGAACACCGGGGAGCTGTTTTTT. Protein: CASSFLTGKNTGELFF.